The rows below give T cell receptor beta chains drawn from one sample of a study of T cell responses to AZD1222 COVID-19 vaccine. Assay: immunoSEQ multiplex PCR; the TCRdb copy retains only in-frame clones and omits some. The table lists roughly 150,000 clones, 90% to 95% of them singletons. The sequenced sample was peripheral blood, obtained on day 0 of AZD1222 vaccination. These receptors were collected from an adult in good health. Each CDR3 is given with its conserved first and last residue. Fields, in order: D gene, clone size, V gene, CDR3 length, J gene, CDR3 protein, CDR3 DNA. D genes are given only for firm matches. Not every row has a clone size; where given, it reads once, few, many or a size class.

-	-	TRBV7-9	12	TRBJ2-4	CASSFRPDIQYF	TGTGCCAGCAGCTTCAGGCCGGACATTCAGTACTTC
-	-	TRBV27	15	TRBJ1-2	CASSSGRWLSYGYTF	TGTGCCAGCAGTTCGGGACGGTGGCTAAGCTATGGCTACACCTTC
TRBD1	-	TRBV6-5	15	TRBJ1-2	CASSYFTTGKIGYTF	TGTGCCAGCAGTTACTTCACGACAGGGAAAATCGGCTACACCTTC
TRBD2	-	TRBV7-2	15	TRBJ2-2	CASSSTSGVTGELFF	TGTGCCAGCAGCTCAACTAGCGGAGTCACCGGGGAGCTGTTTTTT
-	-	TRBV6-4	16	TRBJ1-6	CASSGTESSYNSPLHF	TGTGCCAGCAGTGGAACGGAGAGCTCCTATAATTCACCCCTCCACTTT
TRBD1	-	TRBV27	15	TRBJ2-1	CASSLRDRGYNEQFF	TGTGCCAGCAGTTTAAGGGACAGGGGTTACAATGAGCAGTTCTTC
-	-	TRBV10-1	13	TRBJ2-5	CASSESGQETQYF	TGCGCCAGCAGTGAATCCGGGCAAGAGACCCAGTACTTC
TRBD2	-	TRBV28	16	TRBJ2-1	CASSLLTSGSYNEQFF	TGTGCCAGCAGTCTACTGACTAGCGGCTCCTACAATGAGCAGTTCTTC
-	once	TRBV15	14	TRBJ2-3	CATSREGTADTQYF	TGTGCCACCAGCAGAGAAGGGACCGCAGATACGCAGTATTTT
-	-	TRBV28	10	TRBJ1-2	CASSSYGYTF	TGTGCCAGCAGTTCCTATGGCTACACCTTC
-	-	TRBV6-2/TRBV6-3	12	TRBJ2-1	CASSHGVNEQFF	TGTGCCAGCAGTCACGGGGTGAATGAGCAGTTCTTC
-	-	TRBV10-3	13	TRBJ2-3	CAINAPSTDTQYF	TGTGCCATCAATGCCCCGAGCACAGATACGCAGTATTTT
TRBD1	-	TRBV4-2	17	TRBJ1-3	CASSPSTGGQAGNTIYF	TGTGCCAGCAGCCCTTCGACAGGGGGGCAGGCTGGAAACACCATATATTTT
-	once	TRBV10-3	17	TRBJ2-2	CAISESRYRGSTGELFF	TGTGCCATCAGTGAGTCGAGATACCGGGGATCCACCGGGGAGCTGTTTTTT
-	-	TRBV20-1	12	TRBJ2-4	CSASHIENIQYF	TGCAGTGCTAGTCACATAGAAAACATTCAGTACTTC
-	-	TRBV9	17	TRBJ1-2	CASSVATGLEANYGYTF	TGTGCCAGCAGCGTAGCGACAGGCCTGGAGGCTAACTATGGCTACACCTTC
-	-	TRBV14	13	TRBJ2-4	CASSQDGVLIQYF	TGTGCCAGCAGCCAAGATGGAGTTCTCATTCAGTACTTC
-	-	TRBV3-1/TRBV3-2	16	TRBJ2-3	CASSRHNRRSTDTQYF	TGTGCCAGCAGCCGCCACAACAGGAGGAGCACAGATACGCAGTATTTT
TRBD1	once	TRBV6-7	16	TRBJ1-5	CASSCDRGESNQPQHF	TGTGCCAGCAGTTGTGACAGGGGGGAGAGCAATCAGCCCCAGCATTTT
TRBD1	-	TRBV4-3	16	TRBJ2-7	CASSHTHRGDSYEQYF	TGCGCCAGCAGCCACACCCACAGGGGCGACTCCTACGAGCAGTACTTC
-	-	TRBV7-2	15	TRBJ1-4	CASSSLLGRNEKLFF	TGTGCCAGCAGCTCCCTCCTAGGAAGGAATGAAAAACTGTTTTTT
-	-	TRBV19	15	TRBJ2-2	CASSMEAANTGELFF	TGTGCCAGTAGTATGGAAGCCGCGAACACCGGGGAGCTGTTTTTT
-	-	TRBV28	11	TRBJ2-7	CASGEGFEQYF	TGTGCCAGCGGTGAGGGTTTCGAGCAGTACTTC
-	-	TRBV28	11	TRBJ1-1	CASSPNTEAFF	TGTGCCAGCAGCCCCAACACTGAAGCTTTCTTT
-	-	TRBV9	15	TRBJ1-1	CASSPEGQMNTEAFF	TGTGCCAGCAGCCCCGAAGGACAGATGAACACTGAAGCTTTCTTT
TRBD1	once	TRBV29-1	14	TRBJ2-7	CSVPGGAGPYEQYF	TGCAGCGTCCCAGGGGGCGCGGGTCCCTACGAGCAGTACTTC
-	-	TRBV5-5	15	TRBJ1-3	CASSLVGGSGNTIYF	TGTGCCAGCAGCTTGGTGGGGGGAAGTGGAAACACCATATATTTT
-	-	TRBV28	14	TRBJ2-7	CASSLPGGHYEQYF	TGTGCCAGCAGTTTACCTGGGGGTCACTACGAGCAGTACTTC
-	-	TRBV5-1	14	TRBJ2-7	CASSTELSSYEQYF	TGCGCCAGCAGCACAGAACTGAGCTCCTACGAGCAGTACTTC